This TCR beta chain was identified in a study of CD8 T cells in ankylosing spondylitis. Points from the study as a whole: Disease-linked clones bore a CD8+ phenotype, appearing relatively rarely in peripheral blood. The authors reported significant enrichment of disease-linked clones in matched ankylosing spondylitis synovial fluid.

Using its own MiXCR run on the 5' RACE reads, TCRdb lists one record per CDR3 protein. This repertoire shows roughly 42,000 distinct CDR3 sequences, 2.7% found once; its top ten account for about 4.8%. This clonotype occurred many times. Its antigen is as yet unknown. The sequenced sample was blood, either unsorted or a sorted T cell fraction (not recorded which). This receptor was taken from a male donor with ankylosing spondylitis or in good health (not recorded which).

The CDR3, as DNA: TGTGCCAGCAGCGCCCTACCCTCTAGCGGGCGGCACAATGAGCAGTTCTTC. Protein: CASSALPSSGRHNEQFF. V and J are TRBV9 and TRBJ2-1; 8 bases align to TRBD2. CDR1 is SGDLS, CDR2 YYNGEE, per germline. Trimming removed 3 bases from V and 5 bases from J; junction bases left unmatched: 13. The CDR3 consists of 17 residues.